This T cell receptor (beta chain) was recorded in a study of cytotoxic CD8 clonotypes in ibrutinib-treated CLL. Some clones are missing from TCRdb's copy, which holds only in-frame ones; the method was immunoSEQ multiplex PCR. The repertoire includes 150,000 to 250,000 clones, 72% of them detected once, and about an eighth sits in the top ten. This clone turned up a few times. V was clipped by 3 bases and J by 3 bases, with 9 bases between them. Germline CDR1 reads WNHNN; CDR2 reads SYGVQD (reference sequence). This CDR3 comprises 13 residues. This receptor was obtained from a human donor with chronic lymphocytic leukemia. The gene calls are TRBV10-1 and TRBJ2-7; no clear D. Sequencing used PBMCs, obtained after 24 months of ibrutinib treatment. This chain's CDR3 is CASSDGSRYEQYF. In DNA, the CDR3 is TGCGCCAGCAGTGACGGCAGCCGCTACGAGCAGTACTTC.